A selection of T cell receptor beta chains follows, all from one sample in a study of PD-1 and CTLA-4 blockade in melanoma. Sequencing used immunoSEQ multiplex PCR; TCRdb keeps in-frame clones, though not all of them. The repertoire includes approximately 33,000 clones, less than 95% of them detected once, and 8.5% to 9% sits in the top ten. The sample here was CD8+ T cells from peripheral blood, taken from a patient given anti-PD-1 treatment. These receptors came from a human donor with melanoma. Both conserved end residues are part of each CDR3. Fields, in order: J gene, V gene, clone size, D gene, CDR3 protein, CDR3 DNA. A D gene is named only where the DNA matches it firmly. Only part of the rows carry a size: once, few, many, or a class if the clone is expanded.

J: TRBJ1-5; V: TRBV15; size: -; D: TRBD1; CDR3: CATSSEGAGHQPQHF; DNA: TGTGCCACCAGCTCCGAGGGGGCGGGGCATCAGCCCCAGCATTTT
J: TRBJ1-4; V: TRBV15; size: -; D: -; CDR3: CATSRGDTSYTNEKLFF; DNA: TGTGCCACCAGCAGAGGGGACACCTCTTATACTAATGAAAAACTGTTTTTT
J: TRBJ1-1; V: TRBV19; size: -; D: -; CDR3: CASSITGANTEAFF; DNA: TGTGCCAGTAGTATAACAGGAGCGAACACTGAAGCTTTCTTT
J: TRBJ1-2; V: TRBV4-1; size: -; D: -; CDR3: CASSQGQGGLIGYTF; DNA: TGCGCCAGCAGCCAAGGGCAGGGAGGGTTAATCGGCTACACCTTC
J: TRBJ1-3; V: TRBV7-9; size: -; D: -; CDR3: CASTKEVSGNTIYF; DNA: TGTGCCAGCACCAAGGAGGTCTCTGGAAACACCATATATTTT
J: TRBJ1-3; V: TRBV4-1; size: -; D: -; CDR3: CASSQEHSGNTIYF; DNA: TGCGCCAGCAGCCAAGAACATTCTGGAAACACCATATATTTT
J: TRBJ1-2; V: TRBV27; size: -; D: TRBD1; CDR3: CASSLSGTVPPYGYTF; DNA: TGTGCCAGCAGTTTATCCGGGACAGTACCTCCCTATGGCTACACCTTC
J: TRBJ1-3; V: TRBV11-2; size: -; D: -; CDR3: CASSFTGDTIYF; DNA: TGTGCCAGCAGCTTTACGGGGGACACCATATATTTT
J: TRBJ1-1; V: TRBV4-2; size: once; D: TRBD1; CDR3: CASSRGTGELNTEAFF; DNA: TGTGCCAGCAGCCGTGGGACAGGAGAATTGAACACTGAAGCTTTCTTT
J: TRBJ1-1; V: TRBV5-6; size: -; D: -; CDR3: CASSLGGPTEAFF; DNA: TGTGCCAGCAGCTTAGGAGGGCCCACTGAAGCTTTCTTT
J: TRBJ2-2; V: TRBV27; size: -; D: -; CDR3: CASTQTATGELFF; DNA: TGTGCCAGCACTCAGACAGCCACCGGGGAGCTGTTTTTT
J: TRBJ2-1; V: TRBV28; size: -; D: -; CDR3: CATTETLVVYEQFF; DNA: TGTGCCACCACTGAGACCCTCGTGGTCTATGAGCAGTTCTTC
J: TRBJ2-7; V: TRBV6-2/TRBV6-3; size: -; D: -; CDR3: CASSYQAGPYEQYF; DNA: TGTGCCAGCAGTTATCAGGCAGGGCCCTACGAGCAGTACTTC
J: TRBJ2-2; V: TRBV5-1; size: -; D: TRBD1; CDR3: CASSFMRQGGTGELFF; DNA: TGCGCCAGCAGCTTTATGAGACAGGGCGGAACCGGGGAGCTGTTTTTT
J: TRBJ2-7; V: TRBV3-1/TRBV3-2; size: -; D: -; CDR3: CASSPGTLYEQYF; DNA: TGTGCCAGCAGCCCCGGGACCCTCTACGAGCAGTACTTC
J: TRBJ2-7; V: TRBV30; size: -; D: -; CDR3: CAWSAYFYEQYF; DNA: TGTGCCTGGAGTGCCTACTTCTACGAGCAGTACTTC
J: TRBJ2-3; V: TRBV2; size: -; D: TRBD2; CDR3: CASSSGLAEATDTQYF; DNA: TGTGCCAGCAGTTCCGGACTAGCGGAGGCCACAGATACGCAGTATTTT
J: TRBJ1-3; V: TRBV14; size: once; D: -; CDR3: CASSHGTTGNTIYF; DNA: TGTGCCAGCAGCCACGGGACAACTGGAAACACCATATATTTT
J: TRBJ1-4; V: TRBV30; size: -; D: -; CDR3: CACNQGGNEKLFF; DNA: TGTGCCTGTAATCAGGGCGGCAATGAAAAACTGTTTTTT
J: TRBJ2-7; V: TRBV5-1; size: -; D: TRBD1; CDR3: CASSLGDRGREQYF; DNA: TGCGCCAGCAGCTTGGGTGACAGGGGGCGCGAGCAGTACTTC
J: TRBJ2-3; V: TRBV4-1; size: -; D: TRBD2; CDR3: CASSQDSGRADTQYF; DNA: TGCGCCAGCAGCCAAGATAGCGGGAGAGCAGATACGCAGTATTTT
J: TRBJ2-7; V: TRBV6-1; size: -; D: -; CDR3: CASSEAGATYEQYF; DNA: TGTGCCAGCAGTGAAGCCGGGGCCACCTACGAGCAGTACTTC